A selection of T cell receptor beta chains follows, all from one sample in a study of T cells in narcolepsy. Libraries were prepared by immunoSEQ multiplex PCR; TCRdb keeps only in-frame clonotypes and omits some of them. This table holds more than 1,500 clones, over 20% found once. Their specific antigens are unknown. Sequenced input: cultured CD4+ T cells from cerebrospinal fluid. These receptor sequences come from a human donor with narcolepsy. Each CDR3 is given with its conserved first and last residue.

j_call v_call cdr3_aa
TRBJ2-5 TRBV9 CVSSVGTTQETQYF
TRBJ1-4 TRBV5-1 CASSKDVAEKLFF
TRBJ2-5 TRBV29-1 CSAKRDRGSETQYF
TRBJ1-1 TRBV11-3 CASSVGGIGFF
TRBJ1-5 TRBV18 CASSPPGSGALSNQPQHF
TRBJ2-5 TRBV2 CASRRSLQETQYF
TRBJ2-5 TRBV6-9 CASSWAGETQYF
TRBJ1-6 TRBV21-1 CASSKIRGDRVASPLHF
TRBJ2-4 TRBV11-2 CASSLTNRAGFSAKNIQYF
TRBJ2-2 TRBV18 CASSPREGGVAGELFF
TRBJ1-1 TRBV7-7 CASSLVGDAARNTEAFF
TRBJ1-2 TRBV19 CASSDWGAGYTF
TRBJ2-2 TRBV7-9 CASSYGGPGELFF
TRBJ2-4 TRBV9 CASSDPGLDIQYF
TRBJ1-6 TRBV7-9 CASSLNRNNSPLHF
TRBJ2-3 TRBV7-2 CATRQGSADTQYF
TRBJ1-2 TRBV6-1 CASTRTGGSYGYTF
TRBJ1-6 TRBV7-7 CASSLNRNNSPLHF
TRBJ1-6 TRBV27 CASSFGQGNSPLHF
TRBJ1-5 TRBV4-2 CASTARDGNQPQHF
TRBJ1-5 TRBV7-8 CASQGVSNQPQHF
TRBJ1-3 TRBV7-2 CASSVDSDSGNTIYF
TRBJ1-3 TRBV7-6 CASSPSNYPGNTIYF
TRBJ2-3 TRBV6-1 CASSERGTQYF
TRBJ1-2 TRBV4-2 CASSLTVTGLGYTF
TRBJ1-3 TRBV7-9 CASSPRQPGDTIYF
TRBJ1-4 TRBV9 CASSLDMTTNEKLFF
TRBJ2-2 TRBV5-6 CASSRTGTENTGELFF
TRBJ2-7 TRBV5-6 CASSTGTGFRYEQYF
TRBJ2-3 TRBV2 CASVLGTNSDTQYF
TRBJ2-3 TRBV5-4 CASSLYVSNTQYF
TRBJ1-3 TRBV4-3 CASSQGLGGSPGNTIYF
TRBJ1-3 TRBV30 CAWSVGTRDIRNTIYF
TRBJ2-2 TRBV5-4 CASSFSGTGGANTGELFF
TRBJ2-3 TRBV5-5 CASSLAGGTPLRQYF
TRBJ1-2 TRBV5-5 CASSSGTTGGSNYGYTF
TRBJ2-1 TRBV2 CASTSDYNEQFF
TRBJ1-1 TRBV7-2 CASSHSMGTEAFF
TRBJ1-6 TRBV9 CASSQGTLAPLHF
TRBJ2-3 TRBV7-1 CASRLDRVGADTQYF
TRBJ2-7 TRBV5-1 CASSDTGTNSQYF
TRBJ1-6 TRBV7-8 CASSLGIGSGSPLHF
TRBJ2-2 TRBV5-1 CASSLSGVNPNTGELFF
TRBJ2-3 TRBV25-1 CASSEDLRGSTDTQYF
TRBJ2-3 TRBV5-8 CASSPRDRRLGFTQYF
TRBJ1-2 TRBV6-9 CASSYSRGSYGYTF
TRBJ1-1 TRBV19 CASDRGINTEAFF
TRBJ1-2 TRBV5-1 CASRVEGVHYGYTF
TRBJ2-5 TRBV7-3 CASSLWGTWTQYF
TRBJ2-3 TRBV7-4 CASSLVGSGDPDTQYF
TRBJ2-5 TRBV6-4 CASSEHRASGVTQYF
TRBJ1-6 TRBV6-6 CASTARGGALHF